The 20 T cell receptor beta chains in this list originate from one sample, sequenced in a study of T cells after yellow fever vaccination. A single record per CDR3 protein comes from TCRdb applying MiXCR to the 5' RACE reads. The data contain around 310,000 distinct CDR3 sequences, approximately 9% of them singletons. The material sequenced was PBMCs, taken on the day of the first yellow fever vaccination. The origin of the receptors is a man aged 18 to 30 who received the YFV17D yellow fever vaccine.

A word on this clonotype: This could be a read error, since a much larger clone is one nucleotide away. V is TRBV5-6 and J is TRBJ1-1, with D possibly TRBD1 on 6 matching bases. The germline gives CDR1 SGHDT, CDR2 YYEEEE. This CDR3 spans 14 amino acids. Trimming took 4 bases from V and 3 from J, leaving 13 bases between them. In DNA, the CDR3 is TGTGCCAGCAGCCCCCGGGGGCCGGACACTGAAGCTTTCTTT. This encodes CASSPRGPDTEAFF.

The V and J genes are TRBV5-4 and TRBJ2-3; TRBD1 matches at 9 bases. CDR1 is SGHNT, CDR2 YYREEE, per germline (reference sequence). V shed 0 bases and J 3 bases; nucleotides not matched to a gene: 5. There are 16 residues in the CDR3. The CDR3 nucleotides read TGTGCCAGCAGCTTGGTGGGGACAGGGTGGACAGATACGCAGTATTTT. Protein: CASSLVGTGWTDTQYF.

Details on this clonotype: It may be a read error: a sequence one base away is much more abundant. V usage is TRBV7-3 and J usage is TRBJ1-1; D possibly corresponds to TRBD1 (5 bases). CDR1 and CDR2 (germline): SGHTA, FQGTGA. This CDR3 is 15 amino acids long. V lost 8 bases and J 4 bases, leaving 20 bases between the germline ends. The CDR3 bases are TGTGCCAGCTCAACATGGGGGGGGAGGTGCACTGAAGCTTTCTTT. Protein sequence: CASSTWGGRCTEAFF. Together with reference TRBV7-3 and TRBJ1-1, the CDR3 gives the full variable domain: GAGVSQTPSNKVTEKGKYVELRCDPISGHTALYWYRQSLGQGPEFLIYFQGTGAADDSGLPNDRFFAVRPEGSVSTLKIQRTERGDSAVYLCASSTWGGRCTEAFFGQGTRLTVV.

This clonotype was observed a few times. The chain links TRBV6-4 to TRBJ1-1, with D possibly TRBD1 on 6 matching bases. V lost 3 bases, J lost 3 bases, and 11 bases lay in between. The germline gives CDR1 MRHNA, CDR2 SNTAGT. The length of the CDR3 is 14 residues. In DNA form, the CDR3 reads TGTGCCAGCAGTGAAGGGGGGGAGGACACTGAAGCTTTCTTT. Amino acids: CASSEGGEDTEAFF.

V is TRBV20-1 and J is TRBJ1-1; possible D gene TRBD1, 5 bases. V lost 3 bases and J 3 bases, leaving 14 bases between the germline ends. Germline V gene data show CDR1 as DFQATT and CDR2 as SNEGSKA (reference sequence). The CDR3 totals 14 residues. CDR3: CSASEGEGYTEAFF. The DNA for the CDR3 is TGCAGTGCTAGTGAGGGAGAGGGGTACACTGAAGCTTTCTTT.

This clonotype was seen more than once but under ten times. DNA of the CDR3: TGTGCCAGCAGCCAGACCCCATTCCCCCAGTCGGATGCCGGGGAGCTGTTTTTT. Translating it yields CASSQTPFPQSDAGELFF. The chain carries TRBV4-2 and TRBJ2-2, with D hard to call. There are 18 residues in the CDR3. V lost 3 bases and J 6 bases, leaving 23 bases between the germline ends. The germline CDR1 and CDR2 sequences are LGHNA and YNFKEQ.

This clonotype was seen repeatedly, ten times or more. The V gene is TRBV5-1, the J gene TRBJ2-3; D may be TRBD2 (6 bases). Germline V gene data show CDR1 as SGHRS and CDR2 as YFSETQ. The V gene lost 8 bases and the J gene lost 2 bases, with 15 bases spanning the gap. This CDR3 is 14 amino acids long. The DNA for the CDR3 is TGCGCCAGTAGACCGGGACTCATCACAGATACGCAGTATTTT. As protein: CASRPGLITDTQYF.

This clonotype was recorded a few times. V and J are TRBV27 and TRBJ1-2; D is uncertain. Germline CDR1 and CDR2: MNHEY and SMNVEV (reference sequence). The CDR3 extends over 13 amino acids. Trimming pared 8 bases from V and 5 bases from J, leaving 15 bases between. CDR3 DNA: TGTGCCAGCGGACCGGCGAGGGCATATGGCTACACCTTC. Translated: CASGPARAYGYTF.

The gene calls are TRBV4-2 and TRBJ2-7; D remains unclear. V was trimmed by 3 bases and J by 0 bases, leaving 15 bases between them. This CDR3 is built from 16 residues. Germline loops: CDR1 LGHNA, CDR2 YNFKEQ. The CDR3: CASSHVISISSYEQYF. CDR3 DNA sequence: TGTGCCAGCAGCCACGTGATTTCGATCAGCTCCTACGAGCAGTACTTC.

This clonotype was found a few times. The chain uses TRBV5-1 and TRBJ2-2; unclear D gene. Germline values: CDR1 SGHRS, CDR2 YFSETQ. Between the trimmed V and J ends, which lost 1 base and 4 bases, there was a span of 8 bases. This CDR3 has 14 amino acids. The CDR3 coding sequence is TGCGCCAGCAGCTTGTTTATAGGCACCGGGGAGCTGTTTTTT. Residues: CASSLFIGTGELFF.

This clonotype was found a few times. The chain employs TRBV28 and TRBJ2-7; D is possibly TRBD1 (6 bases). Trimming left V 4 bases short and J 6 bases short, with 22 bases between. The CDR3 has 16 residues. CDR1 MDHEN and CDR2 SYDVKM come from the germline V gene. The CDR3 DNA is TGTGCCAGCAGTTACTATCCGTGGACAGCCGGACCCGAGCAGTACGTC. It is translated as CASSYYPWTAGPEQYV.

This clonotype appeared many times. The chain links TRBV28 to TRBJ1-2, with TRBD1 as a possible D gene (6 bases). The ends were cut back, 1 base at V and 4 bases at J, with 7 bases in the middle. The germline gives CDR1 MDHEN, CDR2 SYDVKM. This CDR3 contains 13 residues. The CDR3 is CASSLSGVYGYTF. The CDR3 region has the DNA TGTGCCAGCAGTTTATCAGGGGTCTATGGCTACACCTTC.

This clonotype was counted a few times. The V call is TRBV4-3, the J call TRBJ2-3; 14 bases match TRBD2. Germline CDR1 is LGHNA and CDR2 is YSLEER. The CDR3 is 16 residues long. V gave up 0 bases and J gave up 11 bases; unmatched junction bases: 7. CDR3 sequence: CASSQDRRTSGGQQYF. The CDR3 nucleotides read TGCGCCAGCAGCCAAGATCGGAGGACTAGCGGGGGGCAGCAGTATTTT.

Many counts were recorded for this clonotype. J is TRBJ2-3 and V is TRBV12-3 or TRBV12-4; either TRBD1 or TRBD2 may fit D (6 bases each). Trimming left V 2 bases short and J 6 bases short, with 15 bases between. The CDR3 consists of 15 residues. The CDR3 sequence: CASSLFSGGLDTQYF. CDR3 DNA: TGTGCCAGCAGTTTATTCTCTGGGGGGCTGGATACGCAGTATTTT.

This clonotype came up many times. This sequence joins TRBV20-1 and TRBJ2-1; 15 bases line up with TRBD2. V lost 3 bases to trimming and J lost 4 bases; unmatched junction nucleotides: 4. The CDR3 has 16 amino acids. Per the germline V gene, CDR1 is DFQATT and CDR2 is SNEGSKA (reference sequence). The CDR3 here is CSASRGLAGGYNEQFF. In DNA, the CDR3 is TGCAGTGCTAGTCGGGGACTAGCGGGGGGATACAATGAGCAGTTCTTC.

This clonotype came up a few times. V is TRBV10-2 and J is TRBJ2-1; D is unresolved. Trimming took off 3 bases at V and 6 bases at J, with 21 bases between the two ends. Germline V lookup: CDR1 WSHSY, CDR2 SAAADI. The CDR3 is 17 residues long. DNA for the CDR3: TGCGCCAGCAGTGATAGCATGAGGTCAGGTGGACCCAATGAGCAGTTCTTC. Translation gives CASSDSMRSGGPNEQFF.

This clonotype was seen a few times. The chain recombines TRBV29-1 with TRBJ2-7; TRBD1 aligns across 9 bases. The germline CDR1 and CDR2 sequences are SQVTM and ANQGSEA. The V segment lost 4 bases and the J segment 3 bases; nucleotides outside the gene matches: 4. This CDR3 region has 13 residues. CDR3: CSVVDRGIYEQYF. CDR3 bases: TGCAGCGTTGTTGACAGGGGGATCTACGAGCAGTACTTC.

This clonotype showed up just a few times. The rearrangement joins TRBV5-1 to TRBJ2-5; D gene unclear. Deletions cut 0 bases from V and 1 base from J, with 13 bases between. Germline V gene data show CDR1 as SGHRS and CDR2 as YFSETQ. CDR3 length equals 16 residues. The CDR3 loop is CASSLVGLTAQETQYF. DNA for the CDR3: TGCGCCAGCAGCTTGGTTGGTTTGACTGCCCAAGAGACCCAGTACTTC.

As for this clonotype: One end of the junction is discordant with germline, which a read error may explain. The V and J genes are TRBV23-1 and TRBJ2-5; possibly TRBD1 for D (6 bases). Being an ORF, TRBV23-1 has a function that is uncertain. This CDR3 is 13 amino acids long. The chain's CDR3 is CASSPGGGETQSF. CDR3 DNA: TGCGCCAGCAGTCCTGGGGGCGGCGAGACCCAGTCCTTC.

The V gene is TRBV20-1, the J gene TRBJ2-7; 7 positions agree with TRBD1. This CDR3 comprises 14 residues. Germline V CDR1 and CDR2: DFQATT, SNEGSKA (reference sequence). J lost 0 bases, V lost 5 bases, and 7 bases had no gene match. CDR3 residues: CSAGVTGSSYEQYF. Written as DNA, the CDR3 is TGCAGTGCTGGCGTGACAGGGAGCTCCTACGAGCAGTACTTC.